These T cell receptor beta chains were read from a single sample in a study of sequential checkpoint blockade in melanoma. Here immunoSEQ multiplex PCR was the method, and the copy in TCRdb shows in-frame clones only, minus some. The profile shows about 6,100 clones, roughly 25% of them singletons. The sequences come from tumor tissue (inferred from file names), collected from a patient given nivolumab and ipilimumab in sequence. These receptors originate from a human donor with melanoma. Each CDR3 is given without its conserved first and last residue. Fields, in order: V gene, D gene, CDR3 protein. D genes are given only for firm matches.

TRBV14	NA	ASSQERRLGSGANVLT
TRBV10-2	TRBD1	ASTPGQGAGNEQF
TRBV19	NA	ASSIASETYEQY
TRBV9	NA	ASSVDGSGGGRETQY
TRBV9	TRBD2	ASSPLGLAGNEQF
TRBV28	NA	ASIPSGTPYTDTQY
TRBV29-1	TRBD2	SVRLAGQSYEQY
TRBV6-8	NA	ASSYGSASTEAF
TRBV18	TRBD1	ASSPDREETQY
TRBV28	TRBD2	ASSLTQRDPSYEQY
TRBV11-3	TRBD1	ASSLGTGGYQETQY
TRBV9	NA	ASSVRPTNTGELF
TRBV9	TRBD1	ASSVEDRVGEKLF
TRBV11-3	TRBD1	ASSLTGGEVLTGELF
TRBV28	TRBD1	ASRTPYRGRLYEQY
TRBV9	NA	ASSPSQSTSTDTQY